Listed here are 17 T cell receptor beta chains from one sample, sequenced in a study of human T cells and chemical hapten exposure. Time point: patch test 1, 2 weeks after DPC sensitization. Specified treatment: therapeutic diphenylcyclopropenone sensitization with weekly scalp DPC. TCRdb redid the calling of the RACE reads with MiXCR, one entry per CDR3 protein. Altogether approximately 77,000 distinct CDR3 sequences are present, about 8% being singletons, with the ten largest covering 1.5% to 1.7%. Sequences were derived from whole blood, sampled in connection with sensitization to the hapten diphenylcyclopropenone (DPC). All receptors derive from a woman aged 30 to 39 with alopecia areata. Some clones in this sample may be carry-over from other donors' samples.

The CDR3 DNA reads as TGTGCCAGCAGCCAAGACAGGTCCCGAGGCTACACCTTC. This translates into CASSQDRSRGYTF. This chain links TRBV4-2 with TRBJ1-2; D call uncertain. Germline CDR1 LGHNA, CDR2 YNFKEQ. V gave up 0 bases and J gave up 8 bases, with 10 bases separating them. The CDR3 runs to 13 residues.

This clonotype was seen at least ten times. The chain uses TRBV5-1 and TRBJ1-6; D is unresolved. Germline CDR1 SGHRS, CDR2 YFSETQ. With 0 bases removed from V and 0 bases from J, the gap between germline ends came to 16 bases. This CDR3 region has 19 residues. The CDR3 here is CASSLGGPIASSYNSPLHF. CDR3 in DNA: TGCGCCAGCAGCTTGGGAGGACCTATTGCCAGCTCCTATAATTCACCCCTCCACTTT.

This clonotype was observed many times. The J gene is TRBJ2-7, the V gene TRBV7-8; 9 bases map to TRBD1. The CDR3 length is 19 residues. Germline-derived CDR1 and CDR2 are SGHVS and FQNEAQ. V was clipped by 2 bases and J by 5 bases; unmatched bases: 19. The CDR3 protein is CASSLLGQGILDRKDEQYF. Written as DNA, the CDR3 is TGTGCCAGCAGCTTACTCGGACAGGGGATATTGGACCGTAAAGACGAGCAGTACTTC.

This clonotype came up many times. This chain joins TRBV10-3 and TRBJ2-2; tentative D call: TRBD2 (9 bases). CDR3 length: 18 amino acids. Germline V gene lookup returns CDR1 ENHRY and CDR2 SYGVKD. Trimming left V 7 bases short and J 0 bases short, with 21 bases between. The CDR3 DNA sequence: TGTGCCATCATGACAGGGGCGGTAGCGGGGGCGAACACCGGGGAGCTGTTTTTT. Protein sequence: CAIMTGAVAGANTGELFF.

This clonotype was seen repeatedly, ten times or more. The chain has TRBV27 and TRBJ2-7; D unclear. V was shortened by 3 bases and J by 0 bases, with 12 bases between the two germline ends. This CDR3 has 15 residues. Germline V gene data show CDR1 as MNHEY and CDR2 as SMNVEV (reference sequence). The CDR3 is CASSFREQSSYEQYF. In nucleotides, the CDR3 is TGTGCCAGCAGTTTCAGAGAGCAGAGCTCCTACGAGCAGTACTTC.

The chain couples TRBV6-5 to TRBJ2-7, with D tentatively TRBD1 (5 bases). CDR1 is MNHEY, CDR2 SVGAGI, per germline. The V end lost 1 base, the J end lost 5 bases, and 15 bases lay between the germline ends. This CDR3 has 15 residues. The CDR3 DNA is TGTGCCAGCAGTTACTTTCAGGGTCGAGGTGACGAGCAGTACTTC. Translating it yields CASSYFQGRGDEQYF.

This clonotype has ten or more counts. The chain links TRBV9 to TRBJ2-3, with TRBD2 matching 8 bases. Germline assignment: CDR1 SGDLS and CDR2 YYNGEE. The CDR3 consists of 15 residues. The V segment lost 2 bases and the J segment 2 bases; nucleotides outside the gene matches: 4. The CDR3 spells CASSVSGVHTDTQYF. The DNA for the CDR3 is TGTGCCAGCAGCGTTAGCGGGGTCCACACAGATACGCAGTATTTT.

This clonotype has only one observation. A clone one base away is much larger, so this may be a read error. This chain joins TRBV20-1 and TRBJ2-7; D might be TRBD2 (6 bases). Germline V gene sequence: CDR1 DFQATT, CDR2 SNEGSKA (reference sequence). The CDR3 length is 14 residues. CDR3 in amino acids: CSARARAGGRERYF. The CDR3 DNA follows: TGCAGTGCTAGAGCGCGAGCCGGCGGTCGGGAGCGGTACTTC.

This clonotype was recorded at least ten times. This chain connects TRBV7-2 to TRBJ2-3; D not resolved. The germline V gene encodes CDR1 SGHTA and CDR2 FQGNSA. The CDR3 has 14 amino acids. Trimming left V 5 bases short and J 7 bases short, with 16 bases between. CDR3: CASSPGWARNTQYF. The CDR3 DNA reads as TGTGCCAGCAGCCCTGGGTGGGCCAGAAATACGCAGTATTTT.

This clonotype was seen many times. The chain combines TRBV29-1 with TRBJ1-1; D not resolved. Germline V CDR1 and CDR2: SQVTM, ANQGSEA. V lost 7 bases and J lost 1, with 16 bases in between. The CDR3 contains 14 residues. The DNA of the CDR3 is TGCAGCGCCTACCGGTCGCCGGGGAACACTGAAGCTTTCTTT. Translated: CSAYRSPGNTEAFF.

This clonotype was counted many times. The chain carries TRBV12-3 or TRBV12-4 and TRBJ2-5; TRBD2 aligns across 9 bases. The trim removed 6 bases at V and 5 bases at J, leaving 10 bases unmatched. The CDR3 spans 15 residues. The CDR3 spells CASSPSSGAWETQYF. CDR3 in DNA: TGTGCCAGCAGCCCGTCTAGCGGGGCCTGGGAGACCCAGTACTTC.

The table lists this clonotype with a few counts. The CDR3 bases are TGCAGTGCCCCCGGACAGGCAGATACGCAGTATTTT. Translating gives CSAPGQADTQYF. This sequence joins TRBV20-1 and TRBJ2-3; 7 bases map to TRBD1. V was pared by 6 bases and J by 4 bases, with 4 bases of the junction left unmatched. CDR3 size: 12 residues. CDR1 DFQATT and CDR2 SNEGSKA come from the germline V gene (reference sequence).

V usage is TRBV12-3 or TRBV12-4 and J usage is TRBJ2-2; D is undetermined. The CDR3 sequence is 13 residues long. The V end was cut by 6 bases, the J end by 6 bases, with 11 bases between. The DNA of the CDR3 is TGTGCCAGCAGCCACAGCCCCCCCGGGGAGCTGTTTTTT. Protein product: CASSHSPPGELFF.

This clonotype was seen just once. A much larger clone is a single base away; this may be a read error. V and J are TRBV2 and TRBJ2-3, with 8 bases lining up with TRBD2. Germline CDR1 and CDR2: SNHLY and FYNNEI. V shed 10 bases, J shed 5 bases, and the junction held 17 bases outside the gene matches. The CDR3 extends over 16 amino acids. The chain's CDR3 is CANSSGTRRQGDTQYF. CDR3 nucleotides: TGTGCCAACAGCTCCGGGACTAGGAGGCAGGGAGATACGCAGTATTTT.

This clonotype was detected ten times or more. The chain joins TRBV20-1 to TRBJ2-5; D is unresolved. Trimming cost V 4 bases and J 2 bases, with 14 bases left between them. Germline-derived CDR1 and CDR2 are DFQATT and SNEGSKA (reference sequence). The CDR3 spans 14 residues. The chain's CDR3 is CSATRPPHQETQYF. Written as DNA, the CDR3 is TGCAGTGCTACCAGACCCCCTCATCAAGAGACCCAGTACTTC.

This clonotype was seen ten or more times. CDR3 in amino acids: CATREWTYNEQFF. The DNA of the CDR3 is TGTGCCACCAGGGAGTGGACCTACAATGAGCAGTTCTTC. The chain is built from TRBV14 and TRBJ2-1; D tentatively fits TRBD1 or TRBD2 (5 bases each). The germline gives CDR1 SGHDN, CDR2 FVKESK. V shed 10 bases and J shed 2 bases, with 12 bases lying between them. The CDR3 loop spans 13 amino acids.

This clonotype appeared many times. The V and J genes are TRBV3-1 and TRBJ2-2; D remains unclear. V shed 1 base and J shed 6 bases, with 3 bases lying between them. The CDR3 consists of 12 residues. Germline V lookup: CDR1 LGHDT, CDR2 YNNKEL (reference sequence). CDR3 coding DNA: TGTGCCAGCAGCCAAGGGCCCGGGGAGCTGTTTTTT. This sequence encodes CASSQGPGELFF.